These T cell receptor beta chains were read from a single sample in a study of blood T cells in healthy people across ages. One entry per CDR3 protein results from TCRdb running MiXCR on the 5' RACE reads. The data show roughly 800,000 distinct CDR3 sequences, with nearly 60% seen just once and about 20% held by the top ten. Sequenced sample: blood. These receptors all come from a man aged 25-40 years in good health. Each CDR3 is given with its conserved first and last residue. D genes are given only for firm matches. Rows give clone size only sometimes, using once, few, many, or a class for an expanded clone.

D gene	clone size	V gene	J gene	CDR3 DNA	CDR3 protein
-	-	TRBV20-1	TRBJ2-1	TGCAGTGCTAGTTATAGTAGCGTGGGTGAGCAGTTCTTC	CSASYSSVGEQFF
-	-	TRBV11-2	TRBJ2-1	TGTGCCAGTAGCCCCGCCGGCGGCGGAAACTTATACAATGAGCAGTTCTTC	CASSPAGGGNLYNEQFF
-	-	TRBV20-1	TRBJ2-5	TGCAGTGCTAGAGGGGACTCGGAGGTAGAGACCCAGTACTTC	CSARGDSEVETQYF
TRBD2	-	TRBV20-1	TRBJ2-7	TGCAGTGCTAGAATGACTAGCGGGAGGGTTAGCGAGCAGTACTTC	CSARMTSGRVSEQYF
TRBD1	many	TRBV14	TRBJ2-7	TGTGCCAGCAGCCATTCTCTCCTCCTGGGACCGGGACAGGGTCACTACGAGCAGTACTTC	CASSHSLLLGPGQGHYEQYF
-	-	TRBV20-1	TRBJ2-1	TGCAGTGCTAGACCAGACAATGAGCAGTTCTTC	CSARPDNEQFF
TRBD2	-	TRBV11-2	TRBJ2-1	TGTGCCAGCAGTTTAACTCTTACTAGCGGGAGTGTTAGGTGGCCCAACAATGAGCAGTTCTTC	CASSLTLTSGSVRWPNNEQFF
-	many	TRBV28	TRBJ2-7	TGTGCCAGCAATACAGGGAGCTCCTACGAGCAGTACTTC	CASNTGSSYEQYF
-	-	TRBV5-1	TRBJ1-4	TGCGCCAGCAGCTTGCCCGAAGAGGGAGCGAAGAAACTGTTTTTT	CASSLPEEGAKKLFF
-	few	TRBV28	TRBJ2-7	TGTGCCAGCAGGTCTCCTACAGAAGCAGGCGAGCAGTACTTC	CASRSPTEAGEQYF
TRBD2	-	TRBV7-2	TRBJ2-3	TGTGCCAGCAGCTTAGTATTAGCGGGATCCCGCACAGATACGCAGTATTTT	CASSLVLAGSRTDTQYF
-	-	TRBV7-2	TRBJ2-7	TGTGCCAGCAGCCAACCTGGAGGGCACGAGCAGTACTTC	CASSQPGGHEQYF
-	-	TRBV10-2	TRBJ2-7	TGCGCCAGCGGGCACGGGGGCTACGAGCAGTACTTC	CASGHGGYEQYF
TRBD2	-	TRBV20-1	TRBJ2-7	TGCAGTGCTCCACGGACTAGCGGCGCCTACGAGCAGTACTTC	CSAPRTSGAYEQYF
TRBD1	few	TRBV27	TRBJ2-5	TGTGCCAGCAGGGCTAAAACAGGGGAAACTTCGCAAGAGACCCAGTACTTC	CASRAKTGETSQETQYF
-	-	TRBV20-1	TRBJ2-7	TGCAGTGCTATTCGACAGGCCAGCTCCTACGAGCAGTACTTC	CSAIRQASSYEQYF
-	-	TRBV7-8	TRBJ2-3	TGTGCCAGCAGCTTAGAAGGCGGGCGATACACAGATACGCAGTATTTT	CASSLEGGRYTDTQYF
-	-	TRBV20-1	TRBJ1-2	TGCAGTGCTTCCCCCGCGGGACTTTATGGCTACACCTTC	CSASPAGLYGYTF
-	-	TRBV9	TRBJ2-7	TGTGCCAGCAGCATTACAGGGAGTGCGGGCTACGAGCAGTACTTC	CASSITGSAGYEQYF
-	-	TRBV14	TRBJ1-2	TGTGCCAGCAGCCTCGTCCCCGGAGGGTGGTATGGCTACACCTTC	CASSLVPGGWYGYTF
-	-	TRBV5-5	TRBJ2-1	TGTGCCAGCAGCTTGGCCCCCTCGGCTCCGAATGAGCAGTTCTTC	CASSLAPSAPNEQFF
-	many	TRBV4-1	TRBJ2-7	TGCGCCAGCAGCCAAGTTGGGGGCTCCTACGAGCAGTACTTC	CASSQVGGSYEQYF
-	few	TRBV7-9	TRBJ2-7	TGTGCCAGCAGCTCCCTGACAGGCCGCCTGAGTGAGCAGTACTTC	CASSSLTGRLSEQYF
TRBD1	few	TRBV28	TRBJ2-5	TGTGCCAGCAGTTCGAGCGGGACAGGGGTTAGGGAGACCCAGTACTTC	CASSSSGTGVRETQYF
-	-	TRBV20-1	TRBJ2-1	TGCAGTGCTGGCTCCTTAAAACTTACCGGCTACAATGAGCAGTTCTTC	CSAGSLKLTGYNEQFF
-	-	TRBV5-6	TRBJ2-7	TGTGCCAGCAGCTTCACAGGGATAGGGTCCTACGAGCAGTACTTC	CASSFTGIGSYEQYF
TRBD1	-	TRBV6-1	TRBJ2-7	TGTGCCAGCGCCCGGGACAGTTTCTCCTACGAGCAGTACTTC	CASARDSFSYEQYF
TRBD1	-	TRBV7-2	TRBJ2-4	TGTGCCAGCAGCTCATTAACCGGGACAGGGCCCCAGTACTTC	CASSSLTGTGPQYF
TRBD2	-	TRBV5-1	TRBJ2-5	TGCGCCAGCAGCTTGTTTTCACCCGCAAGGCGGGAGGACCAAGAGACCCAGTACTTC	CASSLFSPARREDQETQYF
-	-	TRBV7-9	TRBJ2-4	TGTGCCAGCAGCCCACGGGACCGAAACATTCAGTACTTC	CASSPRDRNIQYF
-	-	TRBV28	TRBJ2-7	TGTGCCAGCAGTTTACATGGGGCGCAGTACTTC	CASSLHGAQYF
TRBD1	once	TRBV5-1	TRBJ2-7	TGCGCCAGCGGAGAGGGGACAGGGGGCTTCTACGAGCAGTACTTC	CASGEGTGGFYEQYF
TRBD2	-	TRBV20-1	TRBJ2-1	TGCAGTGCTAGGGGACTAGGCGCGGGGAATGAGCAGTTCTTC	CSARGLGAGNEQFF
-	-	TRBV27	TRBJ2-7	TGTGCCAGCAGTTTACCCGAGCAGTACTTC	CASSLPEQYF
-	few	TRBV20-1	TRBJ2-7	TGCAGTGCTAGACTCGCCTCCTACGAGCAGTACTTC	CSARLASYEQYF
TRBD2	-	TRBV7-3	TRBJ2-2	TGTGCCAGCAGCTCTAGCGGGAACGGGGAGCTGTTTTTT	CASSSSGNGELFF
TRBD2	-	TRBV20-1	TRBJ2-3	TGCAGTGCTGGGAGGGGGACTAGCGGCTTAGATACGCAGTATTTT	CSAGRGTSGLDTQYF
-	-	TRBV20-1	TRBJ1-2	TGCAGTGCTAGATCCAAGGCCGATGGCTACACCTTC	CSARSKADGYTF
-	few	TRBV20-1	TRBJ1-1	TGCAGTGCTAGGACCGACGACACTGAAGCTTTCTTT	CSARTDDTEAFF
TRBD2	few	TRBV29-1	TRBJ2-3	TGCAGCGCGAGGCGGGGGGACACAGATACGCAGTATTTT	CSARRGDTDTQYF